A selection of T cell receptor beta chains follows, all from one sample in a study of Ad26.COV2.S vaccination and SARS-CoV-2 variants. TCRdb's table, derived via immunoSEQ multiplex PCR, lists solely in-frame clones and lacks some. The sample contains about 680,000 clones, around 90% of which appear only once. The sequenced sample was peripheral blood, obtained in a trial of Ad26.COV2.S vaccine versus placebo. The source of these receptors is a person between 18 and 59 years old who received the Ad26.COV2.S COVID-19 vaccine or a placebo. CDR3s include the opening cysteine and the closing phenylalanine or tryptophan. The D gene is left open where the match is weak. Clone size is shown for a subset of rows, as once, few, many or a class of expanded clone.

-,13,TRBV12-3/TRBV12-4,-,TRBJ1-1,CASSLDSFLEAFF,TGTGCCAGCAGTTTAGACAGTTTCTTAGAAGCTTTCTTT
-,12,TRBV18,-,TRBJ2-4,CASSLGGGANYF,TGTGCCAGCTCACTGGGCGGGGGCGCAAATTACTTC
few,15,TRBV30,TRBD1,TRBJ2-1,CAWSPQGTEYNEQFF,TGTGCCTGGAGTCCACAAGGGACAGAGTACAATGAGCAGTTCTTC
-,15,TRBV27,-,TRBJ1-6,CASSLGGLDNSPLHF,TGTGCCAGCAGTTTAGGTGGGCTAGATAATTCACCCCTCCACTTT
-,15,TRBV19,TRBD1,TRBJ2-5,CASSIARTGRETQYF,TGTGCCAGTAGTATAGCGAGGACAGGGAGGGAGACCCAGTACTTC
-,13,TRBV18,TRBD1,TRBJ1-2,CASSSDRVGGYTF,TGTGCCAGCTCATCGGACAGGGTGGGCGGCTACACCTTC
-,14,TRBV6-5,TRBD2,TRBJ2-1,CATLSPREGFVEFF,TGTGCCACGCTTTCCCCAAGGGAGGGGTTTGTGGAGTTCTTC
-,16,TRBV19,-,TRBJ2-1,CASSIDRGPRYNEQFF,TGTGCCAGTAGTATAGACCGAGGGCCTAGGTACAATGAGCAGTTCTTC
-,14,TRBV13,TRBD1,TRBJ1-5,CASSSQGVNQPQHF,TGTGCCAGCAGCTCACAGGGGGTTAATCAGCCCCAGCATTTT
-,15,TRBV19,-,TRBJ1-2,CASSYGALANYGYTF,TGTGCCAGTAGCTACGGCGCGTTAGCTAACTATGGCTACACCTTC
-,16,TRBV18,-,TRBJ2-2,CASSEGRVLNTGELFF,TGTGCCAGCTCCGAAGGGCGGGTCCTTAACACCGGGGAGCTGTTTTTT